The text below deals with one TCR beta chain. Its antigen is not known. Profiling relied on immunoSEQ multiplex PCR, and the TCRdb table lists in-frame clones only, not all of them. The sample holds about 480,000 clones, 87% seen once. V lost 0 bases, J lost 8 bases, and 10 bases lay in between. CDR1 is MNHNS and CDR2 is SASEGT in the germline V gene. The CDR3 loop spans 14 amino acids. The data were taken from a study of Ad26.COV2.S vaccination and SARS-CoV-2 variants. Findings and limits, study-wide: Measurement of non-spike TCR breadth gave similar results in vaccine and placebo recipients. Spike-specific TCR breadth in vaccine recipients exceeded that seen in placebo recipients.

Treatment described: roughly 19 received Ad26.COV2.S at low or high dose, single or two shots; roughly 5 received placebo; per-sample allocation not given. Sampling occurred on day 63 after the first vaccine or placebo injection. The J gene is TRBJ1-4, the V gene TRBV6-1; TRBD1 is a possible D gene (5 bases). The sequenced sample was peripheral blood, obtained in a trial of Ad26.COV2.S vaccine versus placebo. The clonotype comes from a person aged 18-60 years who received the Ad26.COV2.S COVID-19 vaccine or a placebo. CDR3 region: CASSEAGGREKLFF. Here the CDR3 DNA reads TGTGCCAGCAGTGAAGCGGGGGGACGCGAAAAACTGTTTTTT.